Presented here are 27 T cell receptor beta chains from one specimen sequenced in a study of CD8 T cells in Susac syndrome. Random hexamers served to reverse transcribe roughly 0.5 to 1 ug RNA. One entry per CDR3 protein results from TCRdb running MiXCR on the immunoSEQ multiplex PCR reads. In the table there are around 140,000 distinct CDR3 sequences, roughly 95% of which are singletons. Input material: CD4+ T cells from PBMCs. The receptor set was obtained from a human donor with multiple sclerosis.

The V gene is TRBV30, the J gene TRBJ1-1; D gene ambiguous. Germline CDR1 reads GTSNPN; CDR2 reads SVGIG (reference sequence). The V gene lost 7 bases and the J gene lost 1 base, with 13 bases spanning the gap. CDR3 length: 13 residues. This CDR3 is CASSHGGNTEAFF. The CDR3 region has the DNA TGTGCCTCCTCACACGGCGGGAACACTGAAGCTTTCTTT.

The chain has TRBV27 and TRBJ2-7; D gene ambiguous. The CDR3 contains 11 residues. Germline V gives CDR1 MNHEY, CDR2 SMNVEV (reference sequence). Trimming stripped 6 bases from V and 1 base from J, with 4 bases between. The CDR3 sequence: CASRQSYEQYF. For the CDR3, the DNA is TGTGCCAGCAGACAATCCTACGAGCAGTACTTC.

CDR3 nucleotides: TGCGCCAGCAGCTTGAAGGCGGCTAGCGACAGAAACTACGAGCAGTACTTC. This gives the protein CASSLKAASDRNYEQYF. The chain uses TRBV5-1 and TRBJ2-7; D is possibly TRBD2 (6 bases). Looked up from germline, CDR1 is SGHRS and CDR2 is YFSETQ. V lost 1 base, J lost 3 bases, and 20 bases lay in between. CDR3 length: 17 amino acids.

The chain joins TRBV20-1 to TRBJ2-2; 10 positions match TRBD1. The germline V gene encodes CDR1 DFQATT and CDR2 SNEGSKA (reference sequence). The CDR3 totals 17 residues. J gave up 6 bases and V 0 bases, and 10 bases lay outside the gene matches. CDR3 DNA: TGCAGTGCTAGAGACACACAGACAGGGGGCGTATCCGGGGAGCTGTTTTTT. It codes for CSARDTQTGGVSGELFF.

The count of this clonotype is one. The CDR3 bases are TGCGCCAGCAGTCAATCAGGGTCCGATGGCTACACCTTC. Its translation is CASSQSGSDGYTF. The chain joins TRBV23-1 to TRBJ1-2; D is uncertain. TRBV23-1 is an ORF, and what it does is uncertain. Trimming pared 0 bases from V and 6 bases from J, leaving 8 bases between. CDR3 length equals 13 residues.

The chain joins TRBV9 to TRBJ2-7; 8 bases map to TRBD2. Germline loops: CDR1 SGDLS, CDR2 YYNGEE. The CDR3 runs to 15 residues. V dropped 0 bases and J dropped 6; count of bases not matched to a gene: 8. The CDR3 spells CASSVDPAGDVEQYF. DNA for the CDR3: TGTGCCAGCAGCGTAGACCCAGCGGGAGACGTCGAGCAGTACTTC.

This clonotype came up once. The chain links TRBV27 to TRBJ2-5; a weak D match, TRBD1 (5 bases). Germline V CDR1 and CDR2: MNHEY, SMNVEV (reference sequence). Trimming removed 0 bases at V and 1 base at J, with 9 bases between. The CDR3 contains 15 residues. The CDR3 coding sequence is TGTGCCAGCAGTTTATCAAGGGGCCTCCAAGAGACCCAGTACTTC. Amino acids: CASSLSRGLQETQYF.

The V gene is TRBV28, the J gene TRBJ2-1; D remains unclear. The CDR3 has 15 residues. Germline V gene lookup returns CDR1 MDHEN and CDR2 SYDVKM. Trimming removed 7 bases at V and 0 bases at J, with 13 bases between. The CDR3: CASTSPNPSYNEQFF. CDR3 nucleotides: TGTGCCAGCACCTCCCCTAATCCCTCCTACAATGAGCAGTTCTTC.

The rearrangement links TRBV12-3 or TRBV12-4 to TRBJ2-4; possibly TRBD2 for D (5 bases). Trimming removed 7 bases from V and 0 bases from J, with 10 bases in between. This CDR3 region has 14 residues. The CDR3 sequence: CASTQRLAKNIQYF. The CDR3 region has the DNA TGTGCCAGCACCCAGCGGTTAGCCAAAAACATTCAGTACTTC.

The chain has TRBV6-2 or TRBV6-3 and TRBJ2-1; 7 positions agree with TRBD1. The CDR3 has 15 amino acids. Per the germline V gene, CDR1 is MNHEY and CDR2 is SVGEGT. V was pared by 6 bases and J by 9 bases, with 14 bases of the junction left unmatched. CDR3 amino acids: CASSNRGSPFGEQFF. The CDR3 nucleotides are TGTGCCAGCAGCAACAGGGGATCCCCGTTCGGTGAGCAGTTCTTC.

A word on this clonotype: The conserved closing phenylalanine or tryptophan is absent in this CDR3, likely reflecting a read error. This chain connects TRBV9 to TRBJ2-7; 8 nucleotides agree with TRBD2. This CDR3 has 13 amino acids. The J segment lost 6 bases and the V segment lost 4 bases, leaving 6 bases of the junction unmatched. Germline V gene sequence: CDR1 SGDLS, CDR2 YYNGEE. The CDR3 coding sequence is TGTGCCAGCAGCCGGGAGGGCCGTTCCGAGCAGTACTCC. Protein product: CASSREGRSEQYS.

The V and J genes are TRBV5-4 and TRBJ2-4; perhaps D is TRBD1 or TRBD2 (5 bases each). Trimming removed 5 bases from V and 8 bases from J, with 17 bases in between. Germline lookup yields CDR1 SGHNT and CDR2 YYREEE (reference sequence). The CDR3 consists of 14 residues. The CDR3 DNA reads TGTGCCAGCAGTACCGGGACCCGCCAAGACATTCAGTACTTC. Translation: CASSTGTRQDIQYF.

The gene calls are TRBV3-1 and TRBJ1-6, with a tentative D call TRBD1 (6 bases). Germline values: CDR1 LGHDT, CDR2 YNNKEL (reference sequence). V was clipped by 4 bases and J by 10 bases, with 17 bases between them. The CDR3 loop spans 15 amino acids. The CDR3 nucleotides are TGTGCCAGCAGCCCGGAGATGACAGGAGGCTCACCCCTCCACTTT. Residues: CASSPEMTGGSPLHF. Variable domain in full (rest from reference TRBV3-1 and TRBJ1-6): DTAVSQTPKYLVTQMGNDKSIKCEQNLGHDTMYWYKQDSKKFLKIMFSYNNKELIINETVPNRFSPKSPDKAHLNLHINSLELGDSAVYFCASSPEMTGGSPLHFGNGTRLTVT.

The rearrangement uses TRBV7-2 and TRBJ1-2; no reliable D call. This CDR3 is built from 14 residues. The V end was cut by 1 base, the J end by 0 bases, with 6 bases between. Germline values: CDR1 SGHTA, CDR2 FQGNSA. The CDR3 loop reads CASSLGVTNYGYTF. The CDR3 DNA sequence: TGTGCCAGCAGCTTAGGAGTTACTAACTATGGCTACACCTTC.

This clonotype occurred a few times. The chain joins TRBV23-1 to TRBJ2-6, with 7 bases matching TRBD2. TRBV23-1 is noted as an ORF with a role that remains uncertain. This CDR3 is 17 amino acids long. Trimming removed 4 bases from V and 1 base from J; junction bases left unmatched: 7. CDR3 DNA: TGCGCCAGCAGTCCTCGGACTAGTGGATCTGGGGCCAACGTCCTGACTTTC. Residues: CASSPRTSGSGANVLTF.

The chain has TRBV20-1 and TRBJ2-4, with 9 positions matching TRBD1. Germline V gene data show CDR1 as DFQATT and CDR2 as SNEGSKA (reference sequence). CDR3 size: 13 residues. V trimming: 6 bases; J trimming: 6 bases; junction bases outside the gene matches: 6. The CDR3 reads CSAAGQGLNIQYF. The DNA of the CDR3 is TGCAGTGCGGCGGGACAGGGCCTAAACATTCAGTACTTC.

This chain joins TRBV9 and TRBJ1-2, with D hard to call. The CDR3 consists of 13 residues. The germline V and J ends were trimmed by 2 bases and 5 bases, with 10 bases remaining between them. Germline values: CDR1 SGDLS, CDR2 YYNGEE. The CDR3 DNA sequence: TGTGCCAGCAGCGTGGCCACGAATTATGGCTACACCTTC. Residues: CASSVATNYGYTF.

The V call is TRBV9, the J call TRBJ2-1; 8 bases align to TRBD1. The CDR3 is 15 amino acids. Germline CDR1 and CDR2: SGDLS and YYNGEE. The J segment lost 8 bases and the V segment lost 1 base, leaving 8 bases of the junction unmatched. The CDR3 sequence: CASSVSTGGGDEQFF. As DNA, the CDR3 is TGTGCCAGCAGCGTAAGTACAGGGGGAGGCGATGAGCAGTTCTTC. Filled out from reference TRBV9 and TRBJ2-1, the complete variable domain reads DSGVTQTPKHLITATGQRVTLRCSPRSGDLSVYWYQQSLDQGLQFLIQYYNGEERAKGNILERFSAQQFPDLHSELNLSSLELGDSALYFCASSVSTGGGDEQFFGPGTRLTVL.

The rearrangement joins TRBV7-9 to TRBJ1-4; D remains ambiguous. CDR1 and CDR2 from the germline V gene are SEHNR and FQNEAQ (reference sequence). The CDR3 has 13 residues. Trimming removed 5 bases from V and 6 bases from J, with 10 bases in between. The CDR3 reads CASSPLGYEKLFF. The CDR3 DNA reads TGTGCCAGCAGCCCACTGGGGTATGAAAAACTGTTTTTT.

This chain links TRBV29-1 with TRBJ1-2; D gene uncertain. This CDR3 region has 13 residues. Trimming shortened V by 1 base and J by 7 bases, and 13 bases separated the two germline ends. The germline V gene encodes CDR1 SQVTM and CDR2 ANQGSEA. The CDR3 spells CSVEVSGIGGYTF. The CDR3 coding sequence is TGCAGCGTTGAAGTTTCGGGGATCGGTGGCTACACCTTC.

The chain carries TRBV23-1 and TRBJ2-1; 7 positions match TRBD2. TRBV23-1 is sorted into the ORF group, with uncertain function. J lost 5 bases, V lost 2 bases, and 3 bases had no gene match. The CDR3 is made up of 14 amino acids. The chain's CDR3 is CASSQAGADNEQFF. The CDR3 DNA sequence: TGCGCCAGCAGTCAAGCGGGAGCCGACAATGAGCAGTTCTTC.

This sequence joins TRBV20-1 and TRBJ1-2; D not certain. The V gene lost 3 bases and the J gene lost 8 bases, with 19 bases spanning the gap. CDR3 length: 14 amino acids. Germline CDR1 DFQATT, CDR2 SNEGSKA (reference sequence). The CDR3 region has the DNA TGCAGTGCTAGCGTTGGAGGCACCCGGGGAGGCTACACCTTC. Translation: CSASVGGTRGGYTF.

The chain joins TRBV28 to TRBJ2-7; 7 bases are shared with TRBD1. V was pared by 10 bases and J by 0 bases, with 9 bases of the junction left unmatched. Per germline, CDR1 MDHEN and CDR2 SYDVKM. The CDR3 has 14 amino acids. CDR3 loop: CATKKTGSSYEQYF. CDR3 nucleotide sequence: TGTGCCACCAAGAAGACAGGGAGCTCCTACGAGCAGTACTTC.

The gene calls are TRBV29-1 and TRBJ2-7; TRBD1 matches at 9 bases. The germline CDR1 and CDR2 sequences are SQVTM and ANQGSEA. The CDR3 is made up of 12 amino acids. With V trimmed by 7 bases and J by 5 bases, 6 bases remained unmatched. The CDR3 region has the DNA TGCAGCGGTCGGGACAGGGTGGACGAGCAGTACTTC. Translating it yields CSGRDRVDEQYF.

The V call is TRBV12-3 or TRBV12-4, the J call TRBJ1-5, with 8 bases fitting TRBD1. CDR3 length equals 17 residues. The J segment lost 7 bases and the V segment lost 5 bases, leaving 16 bases of the junction unmatched. The CDR3 DNA reads as TGTGCCAGCAGTCCGCAATGGGGGGCAGGGGGCTACCAGCCCCAGCATTTT. Residues: CASSPQWGAGGYQPQHF.

This clonotype was observed a single time. This chain uses TRBV3-1 with TRBJ2-3; D unresolved. From germline, CDR1 is LGHDT and CDR2 YNNKEL (reference sequence). This CDR3 region has 15 residues. The ends were cut back, 0 bases at V and 2 bases at J, with 9 bases in the middle. CDR3 sequence: CASSQDLRTTDTQYF. The CDR3 DNA follows: TGTGCCAGCAGCCAAGATCTAAGAACCACAGATACGCAGTATTTT.

This chain joins TRBV7-9 and TRBJ1-5; 8 bases are shared with TRBD1. The CDR3 contains 16 residues. Losses at the gene ends were 5 bases for V and 4 bases for J; bases not matched to a gene: 10. In germline, CDR1 is SEHNR, CDR2 FQNEAQ (reference sequence). CDR3 nucleotide sequence: TGTGCCAGCAGCCTCTGGACAGGGACTCAAAATCAGCCCCAGCATTTT. Protein sequence: CASSLWTGTQNQPQHF.